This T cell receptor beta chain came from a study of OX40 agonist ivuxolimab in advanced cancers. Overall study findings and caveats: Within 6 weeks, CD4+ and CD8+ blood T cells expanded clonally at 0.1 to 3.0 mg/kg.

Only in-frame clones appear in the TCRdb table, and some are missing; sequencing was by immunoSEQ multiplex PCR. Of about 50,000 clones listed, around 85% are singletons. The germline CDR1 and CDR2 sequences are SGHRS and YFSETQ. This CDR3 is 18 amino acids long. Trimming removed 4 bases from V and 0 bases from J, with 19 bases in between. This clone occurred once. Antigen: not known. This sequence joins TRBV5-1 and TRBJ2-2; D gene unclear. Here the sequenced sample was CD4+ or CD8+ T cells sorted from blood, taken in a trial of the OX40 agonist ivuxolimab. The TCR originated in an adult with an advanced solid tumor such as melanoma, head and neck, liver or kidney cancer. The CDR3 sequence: CASSKPDTSLANTGELFF. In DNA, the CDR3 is TGCGCCAGCAGCAAACCCGACACGAGCCTTGCGAACACCGGGGAGCTGTTTTTT.